The text below deals with one T cell receptor beta chain. The ends lost 4 bases at V and 4 bases at J; junction bases unmatched: 4. The CDR3 is 14 amino acids. In germline, CDR1 is LNHNV, CDR2 YYDKDF (reference sequence). The sample belongs to a study of blood T cell repertoires in COVID-19. Across the study: The analysed material was cDNA or gDNA that came from T cells, B-cell-depleted T cells, or PBMCs.

In the original workflow: Amplifying reference gene primers gave estimates of nucleated cell counts. The method was immunoSEQ multiplex PCR; TCRdb's version includes in-frame clones alone and lacks a portion of them. V, J and clone size reflect that table, while D and trimming were determined from the DNA. The table records tens of thousands of clones, 75% to 85% of them present only once. Sequencing was performed on peripheral blood. The source is a woman older than 75 with acute or convalescent COVID-19. This rearrangement joins TRBV15 to TRBJ2-3; TRBD2 agrees at 8 bases. CDR3 in DNA: TGTGCCACCAGCAACCCGGGAGGGTCAGATACGCAGTATTTT. Translating gives CATSNPGGSDTQYF. Filled out from reference TRBV15 and TRBJ2-3, the complete variable domain reads DAMVIQNPRYQVTQFGKPVTLSCSQTLNHNVMYWYQQKSSQAPKLLFHYYDKDFNNEADTPDNFQSRRPNTSFCFLDIRSPGLGDTAMYLCATSNPGGSDTQYFGPGTRLTVL.